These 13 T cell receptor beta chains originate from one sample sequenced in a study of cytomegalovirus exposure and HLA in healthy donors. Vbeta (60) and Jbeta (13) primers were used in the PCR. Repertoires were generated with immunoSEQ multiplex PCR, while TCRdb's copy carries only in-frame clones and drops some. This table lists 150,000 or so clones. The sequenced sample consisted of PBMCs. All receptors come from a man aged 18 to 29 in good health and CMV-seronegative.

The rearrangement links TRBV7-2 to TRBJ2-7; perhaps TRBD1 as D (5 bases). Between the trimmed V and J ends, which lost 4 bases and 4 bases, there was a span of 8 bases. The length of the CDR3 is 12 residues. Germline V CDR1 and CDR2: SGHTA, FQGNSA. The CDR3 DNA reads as TGTGCCAGCAGCTGGGGCCCTTACGAGCAGTACTTC. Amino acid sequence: CASSWGPYEQYF.

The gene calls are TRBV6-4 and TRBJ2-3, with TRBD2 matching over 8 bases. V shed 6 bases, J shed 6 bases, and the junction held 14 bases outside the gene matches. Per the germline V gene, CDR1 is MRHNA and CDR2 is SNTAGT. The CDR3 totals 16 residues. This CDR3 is CASRRNSGVRGDTQYF. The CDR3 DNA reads TGTGCCAGCAGGCGCAATAGCGGGGTCCGCGGCGATACGCAGTATTTT.

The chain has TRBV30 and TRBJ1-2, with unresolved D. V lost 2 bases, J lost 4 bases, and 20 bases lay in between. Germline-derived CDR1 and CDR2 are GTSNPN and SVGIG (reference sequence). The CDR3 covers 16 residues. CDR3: CAWSLRRNSVSYGYTF. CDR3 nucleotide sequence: TGTGCCTGGAGTCTCCGGAGGAACTCAGTAAGCTATGGCTACACCTTC.

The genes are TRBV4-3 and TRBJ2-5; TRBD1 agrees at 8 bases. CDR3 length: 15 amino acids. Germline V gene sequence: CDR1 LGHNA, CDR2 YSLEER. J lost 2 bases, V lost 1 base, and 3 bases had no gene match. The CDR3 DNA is TGCGCCAGCAGCCAAGCTCGGACAGGGCAAGAGACCCAGTACTTC. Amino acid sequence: CASSQARTGQETQYF.

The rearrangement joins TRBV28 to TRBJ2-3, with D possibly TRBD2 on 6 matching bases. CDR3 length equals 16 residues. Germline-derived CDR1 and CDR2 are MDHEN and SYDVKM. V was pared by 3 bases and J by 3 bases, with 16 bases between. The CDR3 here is CASSFPSPGVTDTQYF. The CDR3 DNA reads TGTGCCAGCAGTTTTCCCTCCCCGGGGGTTACAGATACGCAGTATTTT.

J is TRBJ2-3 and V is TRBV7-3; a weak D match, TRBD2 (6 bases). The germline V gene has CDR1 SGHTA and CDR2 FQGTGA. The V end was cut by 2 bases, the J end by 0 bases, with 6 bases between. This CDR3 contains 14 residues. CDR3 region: CASSLGTSTDTQYF. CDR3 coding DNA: TGTGCCAGCAGCTTAGGGACTAGCACAGATACGCAGTATTTT.

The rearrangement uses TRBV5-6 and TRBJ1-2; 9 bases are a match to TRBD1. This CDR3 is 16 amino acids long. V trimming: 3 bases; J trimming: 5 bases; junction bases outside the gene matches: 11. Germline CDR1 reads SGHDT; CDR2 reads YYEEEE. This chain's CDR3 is CASSSRLGQGLYGYTF. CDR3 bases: TGTGCCAGCAGCTCCCGTTTGGGACAGGGTTTGTATGGCTACACCTTC. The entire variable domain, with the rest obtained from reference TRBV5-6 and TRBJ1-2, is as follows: DAGVTQSPTHLIKTRGQQVTLRCSPKSGHDTVSWYQQALGQGPQFIFQYYEEEERQRGNFPDRFSGHQFPNYSSELNVNALLLGDSALYLCASSSRLGQGLYGYTFGSGTRLTVV.

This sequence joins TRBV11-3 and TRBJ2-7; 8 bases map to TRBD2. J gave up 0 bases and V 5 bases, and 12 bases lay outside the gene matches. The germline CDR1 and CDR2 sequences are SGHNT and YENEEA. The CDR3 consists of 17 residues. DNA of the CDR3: TGTGCCAGCAGCCCAGAGCCGGGGGGGTGGGCCTCCTACGAGCAGTACTTC. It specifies CASSPEPGGWASYEQYF.

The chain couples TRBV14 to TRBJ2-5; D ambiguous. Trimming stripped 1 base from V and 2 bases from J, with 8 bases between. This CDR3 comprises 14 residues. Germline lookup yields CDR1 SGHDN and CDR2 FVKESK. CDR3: CASSQALIQETQYF. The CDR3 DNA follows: TGTGCCAGCAGCCAAGCACTGATTCAAGAGACCCAGTACTTC.

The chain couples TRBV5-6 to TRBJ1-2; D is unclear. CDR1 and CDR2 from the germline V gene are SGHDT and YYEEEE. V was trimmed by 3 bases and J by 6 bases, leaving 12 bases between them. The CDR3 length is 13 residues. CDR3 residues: CASSSPGWNGYTF. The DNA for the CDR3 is TGTGCCAGCAGCTCACCCGGGTGGAATGGCTACACCTTC.

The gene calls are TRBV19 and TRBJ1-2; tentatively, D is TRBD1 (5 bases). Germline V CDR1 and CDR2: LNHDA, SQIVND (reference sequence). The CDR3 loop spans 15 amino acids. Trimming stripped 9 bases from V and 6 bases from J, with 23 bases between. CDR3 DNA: TGTGCCAGCAAATTTGGGAGGACCCTGGGGGATGGCTACACCTTC. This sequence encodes CASKFGRTLGDGYTF.

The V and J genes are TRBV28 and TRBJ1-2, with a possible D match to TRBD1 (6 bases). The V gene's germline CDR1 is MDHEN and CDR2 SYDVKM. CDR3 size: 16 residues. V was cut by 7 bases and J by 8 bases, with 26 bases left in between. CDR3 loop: CASTTPGTLNPLGYTF. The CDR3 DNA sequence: TGTGCCAGCACTACCCCCGGGACACTGAACCCGTTAGGCTACACCTTC.

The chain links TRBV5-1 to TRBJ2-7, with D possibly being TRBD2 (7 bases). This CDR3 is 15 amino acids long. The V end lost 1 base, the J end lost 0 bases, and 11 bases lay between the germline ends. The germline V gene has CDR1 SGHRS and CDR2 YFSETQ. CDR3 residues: CASSLSRGRSYEQYF. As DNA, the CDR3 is TGCGCCAGCAGCTTGTCGCGGGGGCGCTCCTACGAGCAGTACTTC.